A selection of T cell receptor beta chains follows, all from one sample in a study of spatial heterogeneity in lung cancer. TCRdb itself ran the 5' RACE reads through MiXCR, one entry per CDR3 protein. The sample includes under 150,000 distinct CDR3 sequences, 12% of them seen just once. The sequencing here drew on PBMCs, taken at follow-up. Receptor source: a male donor with early-stage non-small cell lung cancer. CDR3s include the opening cysteine and the closing phenylalanine or tryptophan. The D gene is left open where the match is weak. Rows may omit the clone size; those that give it use once, few, many or a size class.

cdr3_length	v_call	j_call	d_call	clone_size	cdr3_aa	cdr3_nt
12	TRBV6-2/TRBV6-3	TRBJ2-4	-	-	CASSTSGRLQYF	-
13	TRBV12-5	TRBJ2-2	TRBD1	few	CASGSGGTGELFF	TGTGCTAGTGGTTCAGGGGGCACCGGGGAGCTGTTTTTT
11	TRBV28	TRBJ2-7	-	few	CASRSSYEQYF	TGTGCCAGCAGAAGCTCCTACGAGCAGTACTTC
16	TRBV7-2	TRBJ1-6	-	few	CASSLEVTRRGSPLHF	TGTGCCAGCAGCTTAGAGGTCACAAGAAGGGGTTCACCCCTCCACTTT
16	TRBV21-1	TRBJ1-3	-	few	CASIVTGTSSGNTIYF	TGTGCCAGCATTGTTACAGGGACTTCCTCTGGAAACACCATATATTTT
12	TRBV3-1	TRBJ2-2	-	-	CASSQFPGELFF	TGTGCCAGCAGCCAATTCCCCGGGGAGCTGTTTTTT
15	TRBV7-2	TRBJ2-6	-	medium-sized	CASSLAGPGANVLTF	TGTGCCAGCAGCTTAGCGGGTCCTGGGGCCAACGTCCTGACTTTC
13	TRBV7-3	TRBJ2-7	TRBD1	few	CASSLWTGGEQYF	TGTGCCAGCAGCCTATGGACAGGTGGGGAGCAGTACTTC
15	TRBV3-1	TRBJ1-6	-	-	CASSQAGHGNSPLHF	TGTGCCAGCAGCCAAGCGGGACACGGCAATTCACCCCTCCACTTT
13	TRBV3-1	TRBJ2-3	-	-	CASSTTQGLTQYF	TGTGCCAGCAGCACTACCCAGGGCCTTACGCAGTATTTT
15	TRBV7-2	TRBJ2-7	TRBD2	many	CASSFSGGLSYEQYF	TGTGCCAGCAGCTTTAGCGGGGGCCTCTCCTACGAGCAGTACTTC
15	TRBV7-6	TRBJ1-5	TRBD1	few	CANSPGTGVNQPQHF	TGTGCCAATTCACCCGGGACAGGTGTAAATCAGCCCCAGCATTTT
14	TRBV27	TRBJ1-5	-	many	CASSPGWGNQPQHF	TGTGCCAGCAGCCCAGGTTGGGGCAATCAGCCCCAGCATTTT
16	TRBV28	TRBJ2-7	-	many	CASRLEILGGSYEQYF	TGTGCCAGCAGACTCGAGATCTTAGGAGGCTCCTACGAGCAGTACTTC
13	TRBV30	TRBJ2-1	-	-	CAWSAPPLNEQFF	TGTGCCTGGAGTGCCCCGCCCCTGAATGAGCAGTTCTTC
12	TRBV5-1	TRBJ2-7	-	few	CASSRGVHEQYF	TGCGCCAGCAGTCGGGGTGTCCACGAGCAGTACTTC
14	TRBV7-9	TRBJ2-5	TRBD1	few	CASSTRQGMETQYF	TGTGCCAGCAGCACTAGACAGGGTATGGAGACCCAGTACTTC
16	TRBV27	TRBJ2-3	TRBD2	-	CASSLYSGGRADTQYF	TGTGCCAGCAGTTTATATAGCGGGGGGAGGGCAGATACGCAGTATTTT
13	TRBV29-1	TRBJ2-4	TRBD2	many	CSVEGLAANIQYF	TGCAGCGTTGAAGGTCTAGCGGCCAACATTCAGTACTTC
14	TRBV28	TRBJ1-2	TRBD1	-	CASSSAGGDYGYTF	TGTGCCAGCTCCTCCGCAGGGGGGGACTATGGCTACACCTTC
19	TRBV20-1	TRBJ2-4	TRBD2	-	CSASPTSGGPFIAKNIQYF	TGCAGTGCTTCTCCGACTAGCGGGGGGCCTTTTATAGCCAAAAACATTCAGTACTTC
13	TRBV24-1	TRBJ2-7	TRBD1	-	CATGDRENYEQYF	TGTGCCACCGGGGACAGGGAGAACTACGAGCAGTACTTC
13	TRBV9	TRBJ1-2	-	many	CASSQGQNYGYTF	TGTGCCAGCAGCCAAGGACAGAACTATGGCTACACCTTC
13	TRBV7-9	TRBJ2-5	-	-	CASLRGSQETQYF	TGTGCCAGCTTACGAGGGTCTCAAGAGACCCAGTACTTC
15	TRBV27	TRBJ2-3	TRBD2	-	CASSQRGGGTDTQYF	TGTGCCAGCAGCCAGCGGGGGGGCGGCACAGATACGCAGTATTTT
14	TRBV7-2	TRBJ1-6	-	few	CASSLAVGNSPLHF	TGTGCCAGCAGCTTAGCGGTGGGGAATTCACCCCTCCACTTT